Sequencing of this T cell receptor beta chain was carried out in a study of blood T cells in healthy people across ages. J gave up 3 bases and V 6 bases, and 5 bases lay outside the gene matches. This CDR3 contains 15 residues. Looked up from germline, CDR1 is MNHEY and CDR2 is SMNVEV (reference sequence). Together with a sample-barcoded 5' primer, a J-beta primer mix was included in a second PCR lasting about 7 to 12 cycles. TCRdb reanalysed the 5' RACE reads using MiXCR and keeps one entry per CDR3 protein. The table shows 780,000 or so distinct CDR3 sequences, with approximately 53% occurring only once. Regarding the study as a whole: The donors' CMV status was not determined, possibly confounding changes in expanded clonotypes. The long-lived group displayed more naive CD4+ cells, plus higher diversity, than the aged donors did.

The donors, healthy Caucasians from Russia, were aged roughly 6 to 100. For every donor, a draw yielded about 9.7 milliliters of peripheral blood. A remark on this clonotype: Antigen specificity is unknown.

This clonotype originated in a man in his forties in good health. V gene TRBV27 combines with J gene TRBJ2-3; 11 bases map to TRBD2. Sequences were obtained from blood. The CDR3 DNA is TGTGCCAGCAGCTTTGGGACTAGCGGAACAGATACGCAGTATTTT. Protein product: CASSFGTSGTDTQYF.